A selection of T cell receptor beta chains follows, all from one sample in a study of OX40 agonist ivuxolimab in advanced cancers. Assay used: immunoSEQ multiplex PCR; TCRdb lists only in-frame clones, some missing. The table shows about 90,000 clones, with roughly 93% occurring only once. The source was CD4+ or CD8+ T cells sorted from blood, collected in a trial of the OX40 agonist ivuxolimab. These receptors originate from an adult with an advanced solid tumor such as melanoma, head and neck, liver or kidney cancer. Both conserved end residues are part of each CDR3. Each record gives: clone size, V gene, CDR3 length, D gene, J gene, CDR3 DNA, CDR3 protein. A D gene is named only where the DNA matches it firmly. Size is stated for part of the rows, as once, few or many counts, or as a class when the clone is expanded.

.,TRBV2,14,TRBD1,TRBJ1-4,TGTGCCAGCAGTCAGACAGGGAATAATGAAAAACTGTTTTTT,CASSQTGNNEKLFF
.,TRBV5-1,15,.,TRBJ2-3,TGCGCCAGCAGCTTGGGTGACCCTAGCACAGATACGCAGTATTTT,CASSLGDPSTDTQYF
.,TRBV4-2,18,TRBD1,TRBJ2-5,TGTGCCAGCAGCCAAGACCACACGGCGGGACAGGGGGGGGAGACCCAGTACTTC,CASSQDHTAGQGGETQYF
.,TRBV27,15,TRBD1,TRBJ1-1,TGTGCCAGCAGTGTGTCCGGGACAGTGAACACTGAAGCTTTCTTT,CASSVSGTVNTEAFF
.,TRBV27,13,TRBD1,TRBJ1-2,TGTGCCAGTAAAAAAGGACAGGGACATGGCTACACCTTC,CASKKGQGHGYTF
.,TRBV7-2,14,.,TRBJ2-7,TGTGCCAGCAGCTTACCCCAGGGTTTTTACGAGCAGTACTTC,CASSLPQGFYEQYF
.,TRBV11-2,15,TRBD1,TRBJ1-4,TGTGCCAGCAGCTTCACACAGGGGGCTGTTGAAAAACTGTTTTTT,CASSFTQGAVEKLFF
.,TRBV7-6,13,.,TRBJ2-7,TGTGCCAGCAGCTTAGCTGGAGGGGTCGAGCAGTACTTC,CASSLAGGVEQYF
.,TRBV6-5,13,.,TRBJ1-3,TGTGCCAGCTGTTCGAACTCTGGAAACACCATATATTTT,CASCSNSGNTIYF
.,TRBV29-1,16,TRBD2,TRBJ2-3,TGCAGCGGCTTGGGACTAGCGGGAGGGAGCACAGATACGCAGTATTTT,CSGLGLAGGSTDTQYF
once,TRBV6-4,19,TRBD2,TRBJ2-5,TGTGCCAGCAGTGACTTCTCGACTAGCGGGTCATCAAACCAAGAGACCCAGTACTTC,CASSDFSTSGSSNQETQYF
once,TRBV10-3,18,TRBD1,TRBJ2-2,TGTGCCATCAGACAGGGACAGGGGATGATGGACCGGGCCGGGGAGCTGTTTTTT,CAIRQGQGMMDRAGELFF
.,TRBV4-1,16,TRBD2,TRBJ2-1,TGCGCCAGCAGCCAGGCCTATAGCGGGAGGGGCAATGAGCAGTTCTTC,CASSQAYSGRGNEQFF
.,TRBV27,16,.,TRBJ2-5,TGTGCCAGCCGACCGGCAGGGGCCTGGTACCAAGAGACCCAGTACTTC,CASRPAGAWYQETQYF
.,TRBV7-2,15,.,TRBJ2-7,TGTGCCAGCAGCTTAGGGCAGGGCCGCTCCTACGAGCAGTACTTC,CASSLGQGRSYEQYF
.,TRBV7-9,12,.,TRBJ2-1,TGTGCCAGCAGCCTCCTAGGCGGCGAGCAGTTCTTC,CASSLLGGEQFF
.,TRBV18,15,TRBD1,TRBJ2-7,TGTGCCAGCTCACCACAGGCGACAGGGCCCTACGAGCAGTACTTC,CASSPQATGPYEQYF
.,TRBV10-1,15,TRBD2,TRBJ2-7,TGCGCCAGCAGTGAGGACGTAGCGGGATCCTACGAGCAGTACTTC,CASSEDVAGSYEQYF
once,TRBV5-6,17,TRBD1,TRBJ1-1,TGTGCCAGCAGCTCGCGTACGCGACAGGGAATGAACACTGAAGCTTTCTTT,CASSSRTRQGMNTEAFF
.,TRBV7-2,15,TRBD2,TRBJ2-3,TGTGCCAGCAGCTTAGAAGGGACTAGCGGGAGAGGGCAGTATTTT,CASSLEGTSGRGQYF
.,TRBV28,15,TRBD1,TRBJ2-5,TGTGCCAGCGGAACCCCGGGACAGGGTGGGGAGACCCAGTACTTC,CASGTPGQGGETQYF
.,TRBV15,14,TRBD2,TRBJ2-7,TGTGCCACCAGCTACGGGGAGGGACTACCGGTCGAGTACTTC,CATSYGEGLPVEYF
.,TRBV7-2,15,.,TRBJ1-5,TGTGCCAGCAGCTTAGGGGGGGATAGCAATCAGCCCCAGCATTTT,CASSLGGDSNQPQHF
.,TRBV6-6,14,TRBD2,TRBJ2-7,TGTGCCAGCAGTCCCTCCACTAGCGGCTACGAGCAGTACTTC,CASSPSTSGYEQYF
.,TRBV9,15,TRBD1,TRBJ2-5,TGTGCCAGCAGCGTAGGTGAGGGGGCAATAGAGACCCAGTACTTC,CASSVGEGAIETQYF
.,TRBV6-6,13,TRBD2,TRBJ2-1,TGTGCCAGCAGTTGGACTAGCGGGAATGAGCAGTTCTTC,CASSWTSGNEQFF
few,TRBV10-3,17,TRBD2,TRBJ2-5,TGTGCCATCAGTGAGTCGTCACTAGCGGGAGTGGGAGAGACCCAGTACTTC,CAISESSLAGVGETQYF
.,TRBV5-6,13,.,TRBJ1-2,TGTGCCAGCAGCCCTAACCCTACGGCCGGCTACACCTTC,CASSPNPTAGYTF
once,TRBV2,14,TRBD2,TRBJ2-1,TGTGCCAGCGGGGGGGAAATCGCCTACAATGAGCAGTTCTTC,CASGGEIAYNEQFF
.,TRBV29-1,14,.,TRBJ2-3,TGCAGCGTAAAACGGGCAGGGAGCACAGATACGCAGTATTTT,CSVKRAGSTDTQYF
.,TRBV5-1,13,.,TRBJ2-5,TGCGCCAGCAGCGACCCGGGTGGGGAGACCCAGTACTTC,CASSDPGGETQYF
.,TRBV4-2,18,TRBD1,TRBJ2-6,TGTGCCAGCAGCCAAGCGGCAGGGGGCCACTCTGGGGCCAACGTCCTGACTTTC,CASSQAAGGHSGANVLTF
.,TRBV7-3,13,TRBD1,TRBJ2-3,TGTGCCACCTCGGGACAGGGAACAGATACGCAGTATTTT,CATSGQGTDTQYF
.,TRBV4-2,16,TRBD1,TRBJ1-2,TGTGCCAGCAGCCAAGACGCAACCCCAGGGGGCTGGGGCTACACCTTC,CASSQDATPGGWGYTF
.,TRBV19,13,.,TRBJ1-2,TGTGCCAGTAGTAGTTCAGGGAACTATGGCTACACCTTC,CASSSSGNYGYTF
.,TRBV4-3,14,.,TRBJ1-2,TGCGCCAGCAGCCCTTCTGCAGGGTCTGAAGGCTACACCTTC,CASSPSAGSEGYTF
.,TRBV27,15,TRBD1,TRBJ1-5,TGTGCCAGCAGTTTATCGACAGGGGGCAATCAGCCCCAGCATTTT,CASSLSTGGNQPQHF
.,TRBV2,13,.,TRBJ1-1,TGTGCCAGCAGTGGGAAGGTGAACACTGAAGCTTTCTTT,CASSGKVNTEAFF
once,TRBV11-2,15,.,TRBJ1-1,TGTGCCAGCAGCTCAAGTACAGGGTCTGTGACTGAAGCTTTCTTT,CASSSSTGSVTEAFF
.,TRBV5-8,16,TRBD1,TRBJ2-7,TGTGCCAGCAGCTTACACACCGGGACAGGGATATACGAGCAGTACTTC,CASSLHTGTGIYEQYF
.,TRBV27,15,TRBD1,TRBJ2-7,TGTGCCAGCAGTTTTCGGGACAGGGGAGACTACGAGCAGTACTTC,CASSFRDRGDYEQYF
few,TRBV11-3,13,.,TRBJ2-1,TGTGCCAGCAGCTTAGGGGAGAACAATGAGCAGTTCTTC,CASSLGENNEQFF
.,TRBV28,14,.,TRBJ2-7,TGTGCCAGCAGGGGCGGGGTCAAAGCCTACGAGCAGTACTTC,CASRGGVKAYEQYF
.,TRBV4-1,16,TRBD2,TRBJ2-5,TGCGCCAGCAGCCAAGGGCCTAGCGGGAGGTTTGAGACCCAGTACTTC,CASSQGPSGRFETQYF